The 27 T cell receptor beta chains presented below share a single source sample, sequenced in a study of OX40 agonist ivuxolimab in advanced cancers. Profiled with immunoSEQ multiplex PCR; TCRdb holds only in-frame clones, not every one. Of under 100,000 clones listed, 88% are singletons. Here the sequenced sample was CD4+ or CD8+ T cells sorted from blood, taken in a trial of the OX40 agonist ivuxolimab. The receptors originated from an adult with an advanced solid tumor such as melanoma, head and neck, liver or kidney cancer.

The J gene is TRBJ1-2, the V gene TRBV5-1, with D possibly being TRBD1 (5 bases). This CDR3 is built from 13 residues. V was trimmed by 0 bases and J by 5 bases, leaving 8 bases between them. CDR1 is SGHRS, CDR2 YFSETQ, per germline. The CDR3 reads CASSLGQSYGYTF. The CDR3 DNA follows: TGCGCCAGCAGCTTGGGACAGAGTTATGGCTACACCTTC.

This clone was observed a single time. V is TRBV9 and J is TRBJ1-4; D gene uncertain. Germline V gene data show CDR1 as SGDLS and CDR2 as YYNGEE. Trimming cost V 2 bases and J 3 bases, with 11 bases left between them. There are 15 residues in the CDR3. This chain's CDR3 is CASSVFLGSNEKLFF. The DNA of the CDR3 is TGTGCCAGCAGCGTTTTTCTGGGTTCTAATGAAAAACTGTTTTTT.

V gene TRBV19 combines with J gene TRBJ2-2; D is ambiguous. This CDR3 is 14 amino acids long. Germline V gives CDR1 LNHDA, CDR2 SQIVND (reference sequence). V lost 5 bases, J lost 0 bases, and 7 bases lay in between. CDR3 region: CASSPITNTGELFF. CDR3 nucleotides: TGTGCCAGTAGTCCCATCACGAACACCGGGGAGCTGTTTTTT. Using reference TRBV19 and TRBJ2-2 for the parts outside the CDR3, the full variable domain is DGGITQSPKYLFRKEGQNVTLSCEQNLNHDAMYWYRQDPGQGLRLIYYSQIVNDFQKGDIAEGYSVSREKKESFPLTVTSAQKNPTAFYLCASSPITNTGELFFGEGSRLTVL.

This chain joins TRBV18 and TRBJ1-6, with D possibly TRBD1 on 5 matching bases. The CDR3 contains 14 residues. Germline V gives CDR1 KGHSH, CDR2 LQKENI. Deletions cut 3 bases from V and 9 bases from J, with 12 bases between. CDR3 in amino acids: CASSPQGEASPLHF. The CDR3, as DNA: TGTGCCAGCTCACCGCAGGGTGAGGCTTCACCCCTCCACTTT.

The chain joins TRBV19 to TRBJ2-7; D possibly corresponds to TRBD2 (5 bases). Trimming took 5 bases from V and 0 from J, leaving 14 bases between them. The CDR3 runs to 15 residues. Per the germline V gene, CDR1 is LNHDA and CDR2 is SQIVND (reference sequence). CDR3 coding DNA: TGTGCCAGTAGTTTCGGTGCGGGCAGCTCCTACGAGCAGTACTTC. Its translation: CASSFGAGSSYEQYF.

The chain links TRBV19 to TRBJ1-1; 8 bases are shared with TRBD1. The J segment lost 6 bases and the V segment lost 5 bases, leaving 2 bases of the junction unmatched. The CDR3 is 12 residues long. Germline V CDR1 and CDR2: LNHDA, SQIVND (reference sequence). For the CDR3, the DNA is TGTGCCAGTAGTCGACAGGGGCCTGAAGCTTTCTTT. It codes for CASSRQGPEAFF.

This clone was observed once. The chain carries TRBV2 and TRBJ2-3, with D tentatively TRBD1 or TRBD2 (6 bases each). CDR1 and CDR2 from the germline V gene are SNHLY and FYNNEI. The ends were cut back, 4 bases at V and 7 bases at J, with 9 bases in the middle. CDR3 length equals 12 residues. This chain's CDR3 is CASSVGGNTQYF. DNA of the CDR3: TGTGCCAGCAGTGTGGGGGGCAATACGCAGTATTTT.

The chain recombines TRBV30 with TRBJ2-1, with 7 bases that match TRBD1. This CDR3 region has 14 residues. J lost 5 bases, V lost 3 bases, and 7 bases had no gene match. Germline V gives CDR1 GTSNPN, CDR2 SVGIG (reference sequence). The CDR3 here is CAWRRGGPHNEQFF. CDR3 bases: TGTGCCTGGAGACGAGGGGGCCCCCACAATGAGCAGTTCTTC.

The genes are TRBV11-2 and TRBJ2-5; D might be TRBD1 or TRBD2, each matching 5 bases. Germline-derived CDR1 and CDR2 are SGHAT and FQNNGV. CDR3 size: 16 residues. The V end lost 5 bases, the J end lost 1 base, and 17 bases lay between the germline ends. For the CDR3, the DNA is TGTGCCAGCAGCCAAGGGGCGACTAACATCCAAGAGACCCAGTACTTC. Amino acids: CASSQGATNIQETQYF.

This clone showed up just a few times. The chain employs TRBV15 and TRBJ2-2, with D uncertain. Trimming took off 3 bases at V and 2 bases at J, with 7 bases between the two ends. Germline V lookup: CDR1 LNHNV, CDR2 YYDKDF (reference sequence). CDR3 length: 14 residues. The CDR3 DNA sequence: TGTGCCACCAGCAGGACAAGAAACACCGGGGAGCTGTTTTTT. Protein sequence: CATSRTRNTGELFF.

This sequence joins TRBV28 and TRBJ1-3; D ambiguous. Trimming stripped 3 bases from V and 12 bases from J, with 12 bases between. Germline V gene data show CDR1 as MDHEN and CDR2 as SYDVKM. The CDR3 consists of 12 residues. The CDR3 coding sequence is TGTGCCAGCAGTTTTCTTCAAGGAGGCATATATTTT. It is translated as CASSFLQGGIYF.

The chain recombines TRBV5-6 with TRBJ2-3; a weak D match, TRBD2 (5 bases). V was clipped by 1 base and J by 2 bases, with 11 bases between them. Germline V lookup: CDR1 SGHDT, CDR2 YYEEEE. The CDR3 runs 15 residues. The CDR3 sequence is CASSLMTRVTDTQYF. CDR3 nucleotides: TGTGCCAGCAGCTTGATGACGCGGGTCACAGATACGCAGTATTTT.

The J gene is TRBJ1-1, the V gene TRBV6-5, with TRBD1 matching over 8 bases. V lost 2 bases and J lost 3; bases outside the gene matches: 5. CDR1 MNHEY and CDR2 SVGAGI come from the germline V gene. The CDR3 contains 15 residues. CDR3 protein: CASSYTGTGDTEAFF. The CDR3 nucleotides are TGTGCCAGCAGTTACACGGGGACAGGAGACACTGAAGCTTTCTTT.

The chain joins TRBV10-3 to TRBJ1-2; no clear D. The V end lost 6 bases, the J end lost 1 base, and 12 bases lay between the germline ends. The CDR3 is 14 amino acids. CDR1 and CDR2 from the germline V gene are ENHRY and SYGVKD. The CDR3, as DNA: TGTGCCATCAGCCCTGGAGGTGTTAACTATGGCTACACCTTC. It translates to CAISPGGVNYGYTF.

This chain links TRBV6-6 with TRBJ2-1; weak D call: TRBD2 (6 bases). This CDR3 spans 13 amino acids. V lost 4 bases and J 7 bases, leaving 11 bases between the germline ends. The germline V gene has CDR1 MNHNY and CDR2 SVGAGI (reference sequence). Here the CDR3 reads CASSSYGGNEQFF. In nucleotides, the CDR3 is TGTGCCAGCAGTTCCTACGGGGGTAATGAGCAGTTCTTC.

The sample holds a few counts of this clone. This chain joins TRBV19 and TRBJ1-5; TRBD1 is a possible D gene (6 bases). Trimming shortened V by 5 bases and J by 4 bases, and 12 bases separated the two germline ends. The CDR3 covers 14 residues. CDR1 is LNHDA, CDR2 SQIVND, per germline (reference sequence). The CDR3 coding sequence is TGTGCCAGTAGTGGAGGGACATTTAATCAGCCCCAGCATTTT. It encodes CASSGGTFNQPQHF.

This clone has a single count. The CDR3 nucleotides read TGTGCCAGCAGCTCCGGGACTAGCGTTTTCAATGAGCAGTTCTTC. As protein: CASSSGTSVFNEQFF. The V and J genes are TRBV11-2 and TRBJ2-1; 10 bases map to TRBD2. The ends lost 4 bases at V and 6 bases at J; junction bases unmatched: 6. CDR3 size: 15 residues. Germline assignment: CDR1 SGHAT and CDR2 FQNNGV.

The rearrangement joins TRBV7-9 to TRBJ2-1; D not certain. V was pared by 5 bases and J by 5 bases, with 1 base between. The CDR3 runs to 10 residues. Germline loops: CDR1 SEHNR, CDR2 FQNEAQ (reference sequence). CDR3 in amino acids: CASSHNEQFF. DNA for the CDR3: TGTGCCAGCAGCCACAATGAGCAGTTCTTC.

This clone occurred a few times. The chain recombines TRBV9 with TRBJ2-1, with no clear D. CDR3 length: 11 residues. CDR1 is SGDLS and CDR2 is YYNGEE in the germline V gene. With 4 bases removed from V and 6 bases from J, the gap between germline ends came to 5 bases. CDR3 residues: CASSMGNEQFF. The CDR3, as DNA: TGTGCCAGCAGCATGGGCAATGAGCAGTTCTTC.

This CDR3 is CASSLGWEENGYTF. The CDR3 region has the DNA TGTGCCAGCAGCTTGGGGTGGGAAGAGAATGGCTACACCTTC. The chain combines TRBV7-2 with TRBJ1-2; the D is unclear. CDR1 is SGHTA, CDR2 FQGNSA, per germline. The CDR3 extends over 14 amino acids. The V and J ends lost 3 bases and 6 bases respectively, with 14 bases between them.

V is TRBV2 and J is TRBJ1-1, with D possibly matching TRBD1 (6 bases). V lost 6 bases and J 1 base, leaving 12 bases between the germline ends. This CDR3 region has 14 residues. Germline V CDR1 and CDR2: SNHLY, FYNNEI. CDR3 loop: CASSRGRGNTEAFF. The CDR3 bases are TGTGCCAGCAGCAGGGGACGGGGGAACACTGAAGCTTTCTTT.

This clone has only one observation. The chain links TRBV7-2 to TRBJ2-7, with a weak D call TRBD1 (6 bases). The germline V and J ends were trimmed by 4 bases and 6 bases, with 7 bases remaining between them. This CDR3 is 11 amino acids long. Per the germline V gene, CDR1 is SGHTA and CDR2 is FQGNSA. The CDR3 DNA follows: TGTGCCAGCAGCTCAGGGGTCGAGCAGTACTTC. Amino acid sequence: CASSSGVEQYF.

The V gene is TRBV29-1, the J gene TRBJ2-1; D gene uncertain. Germline assignment: CDR1 SQVTM and CDR2 ANQGSEA. V lost 5 bases and J lost 5, with 13 bases in between. This CDR3 has 13 residues. CDR3 sequence (DNA): TGCAGCGTTCCCTCGTTTGGGGACAATGAGCAGTTCTTC. It yields the protein CSVPSFGDNEQFF.

The gene calls are TRBV19 and TRBJ2-7, with D perhaps TRBD2 (6 bases). This CDR3 contains 16 residues. V was clipped by 4 bases and J by 3 bases, with 19 bases between them. Germline values: CDR1 LNHDA, CDR2 SQIVND (reference sequence). The CDR3 sequence: CASSTSGVRPFYEQYF. The CDR3, as DNA: TGTGCCAGTAGTACGTCGGGAGTAAGGCCTTTCTACGAGCAGTACTTC.

The CDR3 spells CASSPPPAVELFF. Written as DNA, the CDR3 is TGTGCCAGCTCACCACCGCCTGCGGTCGAGCTGTTTTTT. This sequence joins TRBV18 and TRBJ2-2; D is unclear. This CDR3 is built from 13 residues. Germline V gene data show CDR1 as KGHSH and CDR2 as LQKENI. Between the trimmed V and J ends, which lost 0 bases and 11 bases, there was a span of 10 bases.

CDR3 in amino acids: CASSLEQVFYGYTF. The CDR3 coding sequence is TGTGCCAGCAGTCTGGAACAGGTGTTCTATGGCTACACCTTC. The gene calls are TRBV28 and TRBJ1-2; D possibly corresponds to TRBD1 (5 bases). This CDR3 has 14 amino acids. Trimming left V 5 bases short and J 4 bases short, with 14 bases between. CDR1 is MDHEN and CDR2 is SYDVKM in the germline V gene.

This chain connects TRBV13 to TRBJ2-1; D remains unclear. The ends were cut back, 5 bases at V and 4 bases at J, with 15 bases in the middle. Looked up from germline, CDR1 is PRHDT and CDR2 is FYEKMQ (reference sequence). The CDR3 sequence is 15 residues long. This chain's CDR3 is CASSAWDGKYNEQFF. CDR3 in DNA: TGTGCCAGCAGCGCGTGGGATGGAAAATACAATGAGCAGTTCTTC.